These 25 T cell receptor beta chains came from one sample sequenced in a study of beta chain features in type 1 diabetes (dated by TCRdb to between 2018 and 2020). The library was generated by the immunoSEQ multiplex PCR assay. All of the isolated RNA was reverse transcribed with the High Capacity cDNA Reverse Transcription Kit, so expressed TCRB transcripts were sequenced. TCRdb obtained this table from immuneACCESS and retained in-frame rearrangements with V and J assigned. These tables miss some clones; where compared with another copy, unresolved V genes account for less than half of the shortfall, and the remainder is unexplained. The sample yields under 300,000 clones; approximately 8% were counted once. The ten largest make up 1% of the sample. Sequenced input: central memory CD4+ T cells from blood. All receptors derive from a woman between 18 and 29 years old in good health.

This clone showed up just a few times. This rearrangement joins TRBV7-8 to TRBJ2-5; the D call may be TRBD1 or TRBD2 (5 bases each). The CDR3 is 15 residues long. The ends were cut back, 0 bases at V and 1 base at J, with 9 bases in the middle. CDR1 is SGHVS, CDR2 FQNEAQ, per germline. The DNA of the CDR3 is TGTGCCAGCAGCTTAGCGCAGGGACCCCAAGAGACCCAGTACTTC. As protein: CASSLAQGPQETQYF.

This sequence joins TRBV7-9 and TRBJ1-2; the D is unclear. Per the germline V gene, CDR1 is SEHNR and CDR2 is FQNEAQ (reference sequence). V lost 1 base and J lost 5, with 11 bases in between. The CDR3 runs to 14 residues. The CDR3 sequence is CASSLEGGPYGYTF. Written as DNA, the CDR3 is TGTGCCAGCAGCTTAGAGGGCGGGCCGTATGGCTACACCTTC.

This clone was detected only a few times. V usage is TRBV6-1 and J usage is TRBJ2-5; no firm D call. The ends were cut back, 4 bases at V and 5 bases at J, with 14 bases in the middle. Looked up from germline, CDR1 is MNHNS and CDR2 is SASEGT. There are 14 residues in the CDR3. The CDR3 bases are TGTGCCAGCAGTGCGAACCCAGGTGCGGAGACCCAGTACTTC. It encodes CASSANPGAETQYF.

The V call is TRBV18, the J call TRBJ2-7; TRBD1 agrees at 11 bases. Germline V CDR1 and CDR2: KGHSH, LQKENI. The CDR3 is 15 residues long. V was clipped by 8 bases and J by 2 bases; unmatched bases: 8. CDR3 region: CASVSPGQGAYEQYF. CDR3 DNA sequence: TGTGCCAGCGTCTCCCCGGGACAGGGGGCCTACGAGCAGTACTTC.

The genes are TRBV23-1 and TRBJ2-2, with TRBD1 matching 8 bases. TRBV23-1 counts as an open reading frame of uncertain function. V lost 3 bases to trimming and J lost 5 bases; unmatched junction nucleotides: 11. The CDR3 totals 17 residues. The CDR3 region has the DNA TGCGCCAGCAGTCACAGGAGGGACAGGACTTGGACCGGGGAGCTGTTTTTT. It translates to CASSHRRDRTWTGELFF.

V and J are TRBV19 and TRBJ1-5; D unclear. CDR1 and CDR2 from the germline V gene are LNHDA and SQIVND (reference sequence). The V end was cut by 5 bases, the J end by 0 bases, with 11 bases between. This CDR3 comprises 15 residues. DNA for the CDR3: TGTGCCAGTAGTGTAACTTGGGGTAGCAATCAGCCCCAGCATTTT. Translated, it gives CASSVTWGSNQPQHF.

This clone has only a few counts. The V call is TRBV6-5, the J call TRBJ2-7; D may be TRBD1 or TRBD2 (6 bases each). Germline CDR1 is MNHEY and CDR2 is SVGAGI. V was pared by 5 bases and J by 5 bases, with 16 bases between. The CDR3 consists of 14 residues. The CDR3 protein is CASSELQEGDEQYF. The CDR3 coding sequence is TGTGCCAGCAGTGAACTACAGGAGGGGGACGAGCAGTACTTC.

V gene TRBV4-2 combines with J gene TRBJ2-6; D not certain. Germline-derived CDR1 and CDR2 are LGHNA and YNFKEQ. V lost 1 base and J lost 1, with 5 bases in between. This CDR3 region has 15 residues. The CDR3 region is CASSQGQSGANVLTF. The CDR3 nucleotides read TGTGCCAGCAGCCAAGGTCAGTCTGGGGCCAACGTCCTGACTTTC.

This clone was counted only a few times. This chain uses TRBV29-1 with TRBJ1-2; the D is unclear. Germline-derived CDR1 and CDR2 are SQVTM and ANQGSEA. Trimming took 4 bases from V and 2 from J, leaving 11 bases between them. This CDR3 is built from 13 residues. The CDR3 DNA sequence: TGCAGCGTTGGAGGGATACAGAACTATGGCTACACCTTC. This encodes CSVGGIQNYGYTF.

The chain links TRBV5-1 to TRBJ2-3, with 8 bases fitting TRBD1. The junction had 10 bases not matched to a gene; V was cut back by 4 bases and J by 3 bases. The CDR3 is 16 residues long. CDR1 is SGHRS, CDR2 YFSETQ, per germline. This CDR3 is CASSPGAGQGTDTQYF. The CDR3 DNA is TGCGCCAGCAGCCCGGGGGCTGGACAGGGAACAGATACGCAGTATTTT.

V is TRBV21-1 and J is TRBJ2-3; the table's TRBD1 call for D was not verified on the DNA. TRBV21-1 counts as a pseudogene. This CDR3 is built from 18 residues. The chain's CDR3 is CASSLPPRDRGITDTQYF. CDR3 sequence (DNA): TGTGCCAGCAGCCTCCCTCCTCGGGACAGGGGGATAACAGATACGCAGTATTTT.

The table lists this clone with a few counts. This sequence joins TRBV27 and TRBJ1-4; 9 bases line up with TRBD1. Germline values: CDR1 MNHEY, CDR2 SMNVEV (reference sequence). This CDR3 has 17 amino acids. The ends lost 5 bases at V and 8 bases at J; junction bases unmatched: 15. The CDR3 sequence: CASSTHRGLGSGEKLFF. CDR3 nucleotides: TGTGCCAGCAGTACCCACAGGGGGCTCGGGTCCGGGGAAAAACTGTTTTTT.

In DNA form, the CDR3 reads TGTGCCAGTCTACATGGGGGCAGTGACAATGAGCAGTTCTTC. This codes for CASLHGGSDNEQFF. V is TRBV7-2 and J is TRBJ2-1, with D possibly matching TRBD1 (6 bases). The CDR3 runs to 14 residues. Per germline, CDR1 SGHTA and CDR2 FQGNSA. V was clipped by 9 bases and J by 5 bases, with 17 bases between them. Combining the CDR3 with reference TRBV7-2 and TRBJ2-1 gives the whole variable domain GAGVSQSPSNKVTEKGKDVELRCDPISGHTALYWYRQSLGQGLEFLIYFQGNSAPDKSGLPSDRFSAERTGGSVSTLTIQRTQQEDSAVYLCASLHGGSDNEQFFGPGTRLTVL.

Concerning this clone itself: A much larger clone differs by one base, so this may be a read error. The chain joins TRBV5-6 to TRBJ1-2, with D perhaps TRBD1 (6 bases). CDR1 is SGHDT and CDR2 is YYEEEE in the germline V gene. The V and J ends lost 4 bases and 4 bases respectively, with 11 bases between them. The CDR3 loop spans 13 amino acids. CDR3 DNA: TGTGCCAGCAGCCCGACAGGAGCCTATGGCTACACCTTC. It encodes CASSPTGAYGYTF.

The J gene is TRBJ2-3, the V gene TRBV7-2, with 8 bases lining up with TRBD1. Losses at the gene ends were 5 bases for V and 2 bases for J; bases not matched to a gene: 6. This CDR3 is built from 15 residues. Germline V gene lookup returns CDR1 SGHTA and CDR2 FQGNSA. This chain's CDR3 is CASSADRAFTDTQYF. The CDR3 DNA reads TGTGCCAGCAGCGCGGACAGGGCCTTCACAGATACGCAGTATTTT. Together with reference TRBV7-2 and TRBJ2-3, the CDR3 gives the full variable domain: GAGVSQSPSNKVTEKGKDVELRCDPISGHTALYWYRQSLGQGLEFLIYFQGNSAPDKSGLPSDRFSAERTGGSVSTLTIQRTQQEDSAVYLCASSADRAFTDTQYFGPGTRLTVL.

In this sample, this clone turned up a few times. The chain links TRBV5-4 to TRBJ2-5; TRBD1 is a possible D gene (6 bases). V dropped 3 bases and J dropped 1 base, with 16 bases sitting between them. There are 16 residues in the CDR3. Germline assignment: CDR1 SGHNT and CDR2 YYREEE (reference sequence). The CDR3 is CASSSDGGPSQETQYF. CDR3 DNA: TGTGCCAGCAGCTCTGATGGGGGCCCGTCCCAAGAGACCCAGTACTTC. The variable domain in full, with the rest retrieved from reference TRBV5-4 and TRBJ2-5, is ETGVTQSPTHLIKTRGQQVTLRCSSQSGHNTVSWYQQALGQGPQFIFQYYREEENGRGNFPPRFSGLQFPNYSSELNVNALELDDSALYLCASSSDGGPSQETQYFGPGTRLLVL.

The chain joins TRBV4-1 to TRBJ2-5; 10 bases map to TRBD2. Germline V gene sequence: CDR1 MGHRA, CDR2 YSYEKL. This CDR3 has 15 amino acids. V trimming: 3 bases; J trimming: 9 bases; junction bases outside the gene matches: 10. The CDR3 sequence is CASSHLRTSGASQYF. DNA for the CDR3: TGCGCCAGCAGCCACCTTAGAACTAGCGGGGCCTCCCAGTACTTC.

DNA for the CDR3: TGCGCCAGCAGCTCAGAACAGGGTGTGGGGGATAATTCACCCCTCCACTTT. It translates to CASSSEQGVGDNSPLHF. V and J are TRBV5-1 and TRBJ1-6; the D gene is possibly TRBD1 (6 bases). The CDR3 is 17 amino acids. Germline CDR1 SGHRS, CDR2 YFSETQ. V lost 3 bases, J lost 5 bases, and 18 bases lay in between.

This clone has more than one count but fewer than ten. CDR3 region: CASSEGYGYTF. CDR3 nucleotides: TGTGCCAGCAGTGAGGGCTATGGCTACACCTTC. The J gene is TRBJ1-2, the V gene TRBV2, with D unresolved. Germline V gives CDR1 SNHLY, CDR2 FYNNEI. The CDR3 consists of 11 residues. Trimming stripped 3 bases from V and 4 bases from J, with 3 bases between. The full variable domain, completed using reference TRBV2 and TRBJ1-2, is EPEVTQTPSHQVTQMGQEVILRCVPISNHLYFYWYRQILGQKVEFLVSFYNNEISEKSEIFDDQFSVERPDGSNFTLKIRSTKLEDSAMYFCASSEGYGYTFGSGTRLTVV.

This clone was detected ten times or more. J is TRBJ2-2 and V is TRBV14, with 10 nucleotides matching TRBD1. With 1 base clipped from V and 4 bases from J, the junction kept 12 bases outside the gene matches. In germline, CDR1 is SGHDN, CDR2 FVKESK. This CDR3 spans 19 amino acids. The CDR3 region is CASSQVRKLGTGVTGELFF. The CDR3 nucleotides read TGTGCCAGCAGCCAAGTACGGAAGCTCGGGACAGGGGTCACCGGGGAGCTGTTTTTT.

Ten or more counts support this clone. V is TRBV7-9 and J is TRBJ2-1; 9 bases align to TRBD2. Germline CDR1 reads SEHNR; CDR2 reads FQNEAQ (reference sequence). Trimming removed 8 bases from V and 4 bases from J; junction bases left unmatched: 6. The CDR3 loop spans 14 amino acids. Here the CDR3 DNA reads TGTGCCAGCTGCCGGACTAGCGAGTACAATGAGCAGTTCTTC. Translation gives CASCRTSEYNEQFF.

This clone has more than one count but fewer than ten. V is TRBV5-1 and J is TRBJ2-5; D is perhaps TRBD1 (5 bases). Trimming cost V 4 bases and J 5 bases, with 15 bases left between them. The CDR3 loop spans 14 amino acids. Germline V gives CDR1 SGHRS, CDR2 YFSETQ. CDR3 nucleotides: TGCGCCAGCAGCCGTTGGCAGGGTGGCGAGACCCAGTACTTC. Encoded protein: CASSRWQGGETQYF. Complete variable domain (other parts from reference TRBV5-1 and TRBJ2-5): KAGVTQTPRYLIKTRGQQVTLSCSPISGHRSVSWYQQTPGQGLQFLFEYFSETQRNKGNFPGRFSGRQFSNSRSEMNVSTLELGDSALYLCASSRWQGGETQYFGPGTRLLVL.

This clone was recorded at least ten times. The chain uses TRBV4-1 and TRBJ2-3; D may be TRBD1 (6 bases). Germline V gene lookup returns CDR1 MGHRA and CDR2 YSYEKL. Trimming took off 0 bases at V and 4 bases at J, with 11 bases between the two ends. The CDR3 loop spans 15 amino acids. CDR3 DNA: TGCGCCAGCAGCCAAGAATGGACAGCCCCAGATACGCAGTATTTT. Protein: CASSQEWTAPDTQYF.

There are a few counts of this clone. The genes are TRBV13 and TRBJ2-3; 11 bases are a match to TRBD2. CDR1 is PRHDT, CDR2 FYEKMQ, per germline (reference sequence). CDR3 length equals 16 residues. The V gene end was trimmed by 5 bases and the J gene end by 2 bases; junction bases not matched to a gene: 6. CDR3 region: CASSTRGLADTDTQYF. CDR3 coding DNA: TGTGCCAGCAGCACCCGGGGACTAGCGGACACAGATACGCAGTATTTT. The full variable domain, rest sourced from reference TRBV13 and TRBJ2-3, is AAGVIQSPRHLIKEKRETATLKCYPIPRHDTVYWYQQGPGQDPQFLISFYEKMQSDKGSIPDRFSAQQFSDYHSELNMSSLELGDSALYFCASSTRGLADTDTQYFGPGTRLTVL.

This clone was counted a few times. This chain connects TRBV12-5 to TRBJ2-1, with D perhaps TRBD2 (5 bases). In germline, CDR1 is LGHNT, CDR2 FRNRAP. This CDR3 contains 14 residues. V lost 7 bases and J lost 7, with 17 bases in between. The CDR3 is CASALDLPGNEQFF. For the CDR3, the DNA is TGTGCTAGTGCCCTAGACCTTCCGGGGAATGAGCAGTTCTTC.